The next 21 T cell receptor beta chains were all read from a single sample in a study of cytomegalovirus exposure and HLA in healthy donors. Produced via immunoSEQ multiplex PCR; TCRdb's table is partial and in-frame only. The sample has 65,000 to 80,000 clones, around 95% seen once. Sequencing used PBMCs. All receptors derive from a woman aged 18-35 years in good health and CMV-seropositive.

The chain joins TRBV6-6 to TRBJ1-6; D gene unclear. The germline V and J ends were trimmed by 0 bases and 9 bases, with 12 bases remaining between them. The germline CDR1 and CDR2 sequences are MNHNY and SVGAGI (reference sequence). The length of the CDR3 is 15 residues. The CDR3 loop reads CASSYSTREGSPLHF. The CDR3 DNA reads TGTGCCAGCAGTTACTCGACGCGGGAGGGTTCACCCCTCCACTTT.

The chain couples TRBV30 to TRBJ1-5, with D maybe TRBD1 (6 bases). The length of the CDR3 is 13 residues. The germline V gene encodes CDR1 GTSNPN and CDR2 SVGIG (reference sequence). The ends were cut back, 2 bases at V and 5 bases at J, with 10 bases in the middle. CDR3 protein: CAWSRAGDQPQHF. The CDR3 DNA follows: TGTGCCTGGAGTCGGGCAGGGGATCAGCCCCAGCATTTT.

In this sample, this clone turned up once. The chain links TRBV5-6 to TRBJ2-7, with a tentative D call TRBD1 (5 bases). The germline gives CDR1 SGHDT, CDR2 YYEEEE. The CDR3 covers 13 residues. V lost 7 bases and J lost 2, with 13 bases in between. The CDR3 reads CASHWGPAYEQYF. In DNA form, the CDR3 reads TGTGCCAGCCACTGGGGCCCCGCCTACGAGCAGTACTTC.

J is TRBJ2-7 and V is TRBV7-9; tentative D call: TRBD2 (5 bases). CDR3 length: 13 residues. From germline, CDR1 is SEHNR and CDR2 FQNEAQ (reference sequence). V gave up 3 bases and J gave up 6 bases, with 12 bases separating them. This chain's CDR3 is CASSLEAPTEQYF. DNA for the CDR3: TGTGCCAGCAGCTTGGAGGCGCCTACCGAGCAGTACTTC.

The chain recombines TRBV19 with TRBJ2-1; 7 positions agree with TRBD1. The trim removed 1 base at V and 7 bases at J, leaving 4 bases unmatched. The CDR3 loop spans 14 amino acids. CDR1 and CDR2 (germline): LNHDA, SQIVND (reference sequence). The CDR3 spells CASSIGGGLNEQFF. Here the CDR3 DNA reads TGTGCCAGTAGTATAGGAGGGGGCTTGAATGAGCAGTTCTTC.

The chain couples TRBV7-9 to TRBJ1-2; D is ambiguous. The CDR3 sequence is 14 residues long. The V end lost 5 bases, the J end lost 2 bases, and 12 bases lay between the germline ends. The germline CDR1 and CDR2 sequences are SEHNR and FQNEAQ (reference sequence). The chain's CDR3 is CASSANSNNYGYTF. The CDR3 region has the DNA TGTGCCAGCAGCGCTAACAGTAACAACTATGGCTACACCTTC. The variable domain in full, completed from reference TRBV7-9 and TRBJ1-2, reads DTGVSQNPRHKITKRGQNVTFRCDPISEHNRLYWYRQTLGQGPEFLTYFQNEAQLEKSRLLSDRFSAERPKGSFSTLEIQRTEQGDSAMYLCASSANSNNYGYTFGSGTRLTVV.

The chain uses TRBV30 and TRBJ2-3; 11 nucleotides align to TRBD2. The V and J ends lost 3 bases and 4 bases, in that order; junction bases with no gene match: 6. The CDR3 extends over 15 amino acids. CDR1 and CDR2 from the germline V gene are GTSNPN and SVGIG (reference sequence). CDR3 DNA: TGTGCCTGGAGCATCACTAGCGGGAGTGCAGATACGCAGTATTTT. Its protein product is CAWSITSGSADTQYF.

J is TRBJ2-3 and V is TRBV9, with D possibly TRBD2 on 5 matching bases. The CDR3 extends over 15 amino acids. CDR1 is SGDLS, CDR2 YYNGEE, per germline. Trimming pared 1 base from V and 2 bases from J, leaving 11 bases between. The CDR3 here is CASSVIRGNTDTQYF. CDR3 nucleotides: TGTGCCAGCAGCGTAATCCGGGGTAACACAGATACGCAGTATTTT.

The chain couples TRBV9 to TRBJ1-2; TRBD1 might be the D (5 bases). The CDR3 contains 12 residues. V lost 5 bases to trimming and J lost 4 bases, with 9 bases between them. Per germline, CDR1 SGDLS and CDR2 YYNGEE. CDR3 DNA sequence: TGTGCCAGCAGTGAAGACAGCTATGGCTACACCTTC. Translated: CASSEDSYGYTF.

This chain uses TRBV6-5 with TRBJ2-7, with D perhaps matching TRBD2 (6 bases). V shed 4 bases and J shed 3 bases, with 19 bases lying between them. CDR1 and CDR2 (germline): MNHEY, SVGAGI. The CDR3 loop spans 16 amino acids. The CDR3 nucleotides read TGTGCCAGCAGTTCCCCTGCGGGAATGAGCAACTACGAGCAGTACTTC. This translates into CASSSPAGMSNYEQYF.

This sequence joins TRBV7-6 and TRBJ2-1; TRBD2 matches at 8 bases. Germline CDR1 is SGHVS and CDR2 is FNYEAQ. The CDR3 is 18 residues long. J gave up 2 bases and V 1 base, and 10 bases lay outside the gene matches. CDR3 sequence (DNA): TGTGCCAGCAGCTTAGGCCAGGAGGGAGCGGGAGCCTACAATGAGCAGTTCTTC. Translation: CASSLGQEGAGAYNEQFF. The full variable domain, in which reference TRBV7-6 and TRBJ2-1 provide the parts outside the CDR3, is GAGVSQSPRYKVTKRGQDVALRCDPISGHVSLYWYRQALGQGPEFLTYFNYEAQQDKSGLPNDRFSAERPEGSISTLTIQRTEQRDSAMYRCASSLGQEGAGAYNEQFFGPGTRLTVL.

This chain links TRBV4-1 with TRBJ1-5; perhaps TRBD1 as D (5 bases). The length of the CDR3 is 15 residues. Germline assignment: CDR1 MGHRA and CDR2 YSYEKL. V lost 1 base and J lost 4, with 11 bases in between. CDR3 DNA: TGCGCCAGCAGCCAAGGAGGGGAGGGGAATCAGCCCCAGCATTTT. This sequence encodes CASSQGGEGNQPQHF.

The chain joins TRBV2 to TRBJ1-4; no clear D. Trimming left V 6 bases short and J 7 bases short, with 9 bases between. This CDR3 spans 12 amino acids. The germline gives CDR1 SNHLY, CDR2 FYNNEI. As DNA, the CDR3 is TGTGCCAGCAGCCGACAAGTTGAAAAACTGTTTTTT. Its protein product is CASSRQVEKLFF.

V and J are TRBV29-1 and TRBJ2-7, with 9 bases identical to TRBD1. The CDR3 runs to 14 residues. Germline trimming cut 1 base from V and 9 bases from J; bases unmatched to any gene: 10. Germline lookup yields CDR1 SQVTM and CDR2 ANQGSEA. Here the CDR3 reads CSVEAGTGYSGQYF. The DNA for the CDR3 is TGCAGCGTTGAAGCAGGGACAGGGTATTCCGGGCAGTACTTC.

CDR3 region: CASSLGLGPYEQYF. DNA of the CDR3: TGTGCCAGCAGCTTAGGGCTGGGCCCCTACGAGCAGTACTTC. This rearrangement joins TRBV7-8 to TRBJ2-7; D ambiguous. Trimming took 1 base from V and 2 from J, leaving 9 bases between them. CDR3 length equals 14 residues. The germline V gene has CDR1 SGHVS and CDR2 FQNEAQ. Looking up the rest from reference TRBV7-8 and TRBJ2-7 gives the full variable domain: GAGVSQSPRYKVAKRGQDVALRCDPISGHVSLFWYQQALGQGPEFLTYFQNEAQLDKSGLPSDRFFAERPEGSVSTLKIQRTQQEDSAVYLCASSLGLGPYEQYFGPGTRLTVT.

The chain recombines TRBV2 with TRBJ1-3; D not resolved. Germline lookup yields CDR1 SNHLY and CDR2 FYNNEI. Between the trimmed V and J ends, which lost 7 bases and 0 bases, there was a span of 10 bases. The CDR3 sequence is 14 residues long. The DNA of the CDR3 is TGTGCCAGCAAGAGCAGGCGCTCTGGAAACACCATATATTTT. It translates to CASKSRRSGNTIYF.

The genes are TRBV11-3 and TRBJ1-2, with TRBD1 matching over 10 bases. V gave up 3 bases and J gave up 8 bases; unmatched junction bases: 12. Germline V CDR1 and CDR2: SGHNT, YENEEA. The CDR3 runs 16 residues. The CDR3 protein is CASSFDATGGLGGYTF. The CDR3 DNA follows: TGTGCCAGCAGCTTCGACGCGACAGGGGGCCTCGGGGGCTACACCTTC.

The rearrangement links TRBV6-5 to TRBJ1-4; D gene unclear. Trimming removed 6 bases at V and 4 bases at J, with 9 bases between. This CDR3 has 13 residues. The V gene's germline CDR1 is MNHEY and CDR2 SVGAGI. The CDR3, as DNA: TGTGCCAGCAGCCGCGGGCGTAATGAAAAACTGTTTTTT. This sequence encodes CASSRGRNEKLFF.

This chain links TRBV18 with TRBJ2-3, with D possibly being TRBD2 (5 bases). From germline, CDR1 is KGHSH and CDR2 LQKENI. Trimming took 5 bases from V and 2 from J, leaving 11 bases between them. The CDR3 totals 14 residues. The CDR3 spells CASSFTRATDTQYF. CDR3 nucleotide sequence: TGTGCCAGCTCATTCACTAGAGCCACAGATACGCAGTATTTT.

This chain connects TRBV18 to TRBJ2-7; TRBD2 matches 11 bases. Per germline, CDR1 KGHSH and CDR2 LQKENI. This CDR3 region has 16 residues. V dropped 4 bases and J dropped 6; count of bases not matched to a gene: 11. CDR3 region: CASSLRTSGQSGEQYF. The CDR3 nucleotides are TGTGCCAGCTCACTGAGGACTAGCGGGCAAAGTGGCGAGCAGTACTTC.

This clone was recorded only once. The CDR3 reads CASSDPRTVDVPAFF. The CDR3 coding sequence is TGTGCCAGCAGTGACCCCCGGACAGTGGACGTCCCAGCTTTCTTT. The chain has TRBV25-1 and TRBJ1-1, with a possible D match to TRBD1 (6 bases). The ends were cut back, 3 bases at V and 10 bases at J, with 21 bases in the middle. Germline CDR1 reads MGHDK; CDR2 reads SYGVNS. The CDR3 has 15 residues.